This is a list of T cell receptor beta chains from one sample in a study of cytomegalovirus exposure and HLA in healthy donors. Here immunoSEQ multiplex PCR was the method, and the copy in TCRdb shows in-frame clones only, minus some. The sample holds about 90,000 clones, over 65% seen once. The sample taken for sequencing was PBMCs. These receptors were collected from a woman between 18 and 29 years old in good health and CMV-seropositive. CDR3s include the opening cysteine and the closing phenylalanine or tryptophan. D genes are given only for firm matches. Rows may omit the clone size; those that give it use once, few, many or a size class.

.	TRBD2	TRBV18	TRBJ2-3	TGTGCCAGCTCACTGAGGACTAGCGGGGACAGCTCGGGAGATACGCAGTATTTT	CASSLRTSGDSSGDTQYF
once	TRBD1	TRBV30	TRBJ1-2	TGTGCCTGGAGTCTATCCGGGACAGGGGGCTATGGCTACACCTTC	CAWSLSGTGGYGYTF
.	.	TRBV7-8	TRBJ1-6	TGTGCCAGCAGCCTCTGGGCAGCCTATAATTCACCCCTCCACTTT	CASSLWAAYNSPLHF
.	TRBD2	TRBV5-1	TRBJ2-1	TGCGCCAGCAGCTTTGCGGGACTAGCGGGAGGGAATGAGCAGTTCTTC	CASSFAGLAGGNEQFF
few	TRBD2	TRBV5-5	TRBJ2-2	TGTGCCAGCAGCTTTAGCGGGGGCACCGGGGAGCTGTTTTTT	CASSFSGGTGELFF
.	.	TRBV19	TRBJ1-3	TGTGCCAGTAGTCCTCAGGGTCGGAGAACTGGAAACACCATATATTTT	CASSPQGRRTGNTIYF
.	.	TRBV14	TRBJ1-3	TGTGCCAGCAGCCACAGTGCCAACACCATATATTTT	CASSHSANTIYF
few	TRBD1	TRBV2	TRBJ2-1	TGTGCCAGCAGAGCCAGGACAGGGGGGGGTGAGCAGTTCTTC	CASRARTGGGEQFF
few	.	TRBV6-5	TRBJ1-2	TGTGCCAGCATCAACTTTGGAACAGACTATGGCTACACCTTC	CASINFGTDYGYTF
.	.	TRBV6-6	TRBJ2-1	TGTGCCAGCAGTTACCGGGGTACTGAGCAGTTCTTC	CASSYRGTEQFF
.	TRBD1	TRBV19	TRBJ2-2	TGTGCCAGTAGTATAACCCGACAGGGGCCGCTGTTTTTT	CASSITRQGPLFF
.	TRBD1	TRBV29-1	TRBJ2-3	TGCAGCGTTGCGACAGGGGGCACAGATACGCAGTATTTT	CSVATGGTDTQYF
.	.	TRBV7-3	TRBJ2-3	TGTGCCAGCAGCTTAAGGCTCTCGGGGGAGCGGCCAGATACGCAGTATTTT	CASSLRLSGERPDTQYF
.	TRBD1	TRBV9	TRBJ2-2	TGTGCCAGCAGCTCCGGGACAGGAGCGAACACCGGGGAGCTGTTTTTT	CASSSGTGANTGELFF
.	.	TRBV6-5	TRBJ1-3	TGTGCCAGCAGTTACTCGACAGAGATAGGAAACACCATATATTTT	CASSYSTEIGNTIYF
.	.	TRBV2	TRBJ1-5	TGTGCCAGCAGTGGGGTCGGGGGCAATCAGCCCCAGCATTTT	CASSGVGGNQPQHF
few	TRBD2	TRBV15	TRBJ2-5	TGTGCCACCAGCAGATTAGCGGGGCCCGGAGAGACCCAGTACTTC	CATSRLAGPGETQYF
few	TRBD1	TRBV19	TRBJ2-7	TGTGCCAGTAGTATGGCCGGGACAGCACGGTACGAGCAGTACTTC	CASSMAGTARYEQYF
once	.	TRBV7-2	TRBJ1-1	TGTGCCAGCAGTTTAGAGGGACGAACGGGAGCTGAAGCTTTCTTT	CASSLEGRTGAEAFF
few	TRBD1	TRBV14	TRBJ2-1	TGTGCCAGCAGCCCGTCGGCCGGGACAGGCAATGAGCAGTTCTTC	CASSPSAGTGNEQFF
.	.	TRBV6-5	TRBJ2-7	TGTGCCAGCAGGGAGGGCTACGAGCAGTACTTC	CASREGYEQYF
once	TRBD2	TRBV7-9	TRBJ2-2	TGTGCCAGCAGCTCCTTAGCGGGAGGCTCGAACACCGGGGAGCTGTTTTTT	CASSSLAGGSNTGELFF
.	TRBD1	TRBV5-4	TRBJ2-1	TGTGCCAGCAGCTCTGTGGTGGGACAGGGGCAGTTCTTC	CASSSVVGQGQFF
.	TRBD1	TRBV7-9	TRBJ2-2	TGTGCCAGCAGCTTAGTTGGACAGGCCGTTATCGGGGAGCTGTTTTTT	CASSLVGQAVIGELFF
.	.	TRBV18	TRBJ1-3	TGTGCCAGAAATCACAGGGTAGGCGGAAACACCATATATTTT	CARNHRVGGNTIYF
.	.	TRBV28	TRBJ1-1	TGTGCCAGCAGTTTGGGGGGAGACACTGAAGCTTTCTTT	CASSLGGDTEAFF
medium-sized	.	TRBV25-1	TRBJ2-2	TGTGCCAGCAGTGACCCAAACAGGATCGATCGCACCGGGGAGCTGTTTTTT	CASSDPNRIDRTGELFF
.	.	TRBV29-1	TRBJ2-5	TGCAGCGTTCGGAAGCCGGGAGCGGTCCAAGAGACCCAGTACTTC	CSVRKPGAVQETQYF
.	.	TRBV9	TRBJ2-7	TGTGCCAGCAGCGTAGGGGCGGGGGCCGAGGGCGAGCAGTACTTC	CASSVGAGAEGEQYF
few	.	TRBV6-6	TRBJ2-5	TGTGCCAGCAGTTATCTGACGGGAGAGACCCAGTACTTC	CASSYLTGETQYF
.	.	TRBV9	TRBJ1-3	TGTGCCAGCAGCGTAGAGGGGCGGGGGGCCTTCTCTGGAAACACCATATATTTT	CASSVEGRGAFSGNTIYF
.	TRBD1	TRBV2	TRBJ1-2	TGTGCCAGCAGTCCACCGGGACAGGGCAGGCTCTATGGCTACACCTTC	CASSPPGQGRLYGYTF
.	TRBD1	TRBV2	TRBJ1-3	TGTGCCAGCAGTGGGGACAGGGGAGGAAACACCATATATTTT	CASSGDRGGNTIYF
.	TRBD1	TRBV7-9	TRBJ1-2	TGTTCCAGCAGCACCACAGGGGGTTTCAACTATGGCTACACCTTC	CSSSTTGGFNYGYTF
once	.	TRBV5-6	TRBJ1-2	TGTGCCAGCAGCCCAGGGGCCTTCTATGGCTACACCTTC	CASSPGAFYGYTF
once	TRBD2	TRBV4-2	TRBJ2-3	TGTGCCAGCAGCCAAGACCGAGCCGTTAGCGGGGGGGCAGGGGATACGCAGTATTTT	CASSQDRAVSGGAGDTQYF
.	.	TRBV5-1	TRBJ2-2	TGCGCCAGCAGCTTCATCGGCGGAATGAACACCGGGGAGCTGTTTTTT	CASSFIGGMNTGELFF
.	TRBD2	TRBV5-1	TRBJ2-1	TGCGCCAGCAGCTTGGCCCTACACCGGGGGGATGAGCAGTTCTTC	CASSLALHRGDEQFF
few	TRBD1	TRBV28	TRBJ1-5	TGTGCCAGCAGTCTGACAGGGGGGCAGCCCCAGCATTTT	CASSLTGGQPQHF
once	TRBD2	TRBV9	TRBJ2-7	TGTGCCAGCAGCGTAGTTGCGGGGGGGTACGAGCAGTACTTC	CASSVVAGGYEQYF
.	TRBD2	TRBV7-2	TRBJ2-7	TGTGCCAGCAGCTTTTTTGGCGGGGGGGCTTACGAGCAGTACTTC	CASSFFGGGAYEQYF
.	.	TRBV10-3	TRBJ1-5	TGTGCCATCAGTGAGACAGGCCTCAATCAGCCCCAGCATTTT	CAISETGLNQPQHF
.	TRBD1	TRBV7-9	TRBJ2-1	TGTGCCAGCAGCTCGCGGGACAGGACCTACAATGAGCAGTTCTTC	CASSSRDRTYNEQFF
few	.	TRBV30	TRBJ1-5	TGTGCCTGGAGCGGGGGAGGGCACAATCAGCCCCAGCATTTT	CAWSGGGHNQPQHF
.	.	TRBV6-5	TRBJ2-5	TGTGCCAGCAGTTACTCCCTAGCGCGAGAGACCCAGTACTTC	CASSYSLARETQYF
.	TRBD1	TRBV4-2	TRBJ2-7	TGTGCCAGCAGCCAAGATTACCCGGGACAGGGCTACGAGCAGTACTTC	CASSQDYPGQGYEQYF
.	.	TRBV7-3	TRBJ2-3	TGTGCCAGCAGCTCAGCCGGGCTAACTAGGGATACGCAGTATTTT	CASSSAGLTRDTQYF
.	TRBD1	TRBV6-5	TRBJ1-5	TGTGCCAGCAGGGACAGGCGGCCAGGGGAGCCCCAGCATTTT	CASRDRRPGEPQHF
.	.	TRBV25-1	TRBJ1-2	TGTGCCAGCAGTGAACGTGGGGGGACCGGCTATGGCTACACCTTC	CASSERGGTGYGYTF
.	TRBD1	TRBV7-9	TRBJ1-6	TGTGCCAGCAGCCCTGACAGGGTCGGTTCACCCCTCCACTTT	CASSPDRVGSPLHF
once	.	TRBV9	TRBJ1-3	TGTGCCAGCAGCCCTCGGGTCTCTGGAAACACCATATATTTT	CASSPRVSGNTIYF